These T cell receptor beta chains were read from a single sample in a study of T-cell reconstitution after alpha-beta-depleted transplantation in children. A single record per CDR3 protein comes from TCRdb applying MiXCR to the PCR reads. The profile shows a few hundred thousand distinct CDR3 sequences, 15% to 20% of them singletons. Sequences were derived from PBMCs from the stem cell graft donor, sampled from the stem cell graft. These receptors all come from a human donor who donated a stem cell graft to a child with acute lymphoblastic leukemia. CDR3s include the opening cysteine and the closing phenylalanine or tryptophan. D genes are given only for firm matches. The size entry is marked missing in some rows and otherwise reads once, few, many or a size class.

v_call: TRBV7-2
d_call: NA
clone_size: NA
j_call: TRBJ2-1
cdr3_nt: TGTGCCAGCAGCCTCGGGCATCCGGCCTACAATGAGCAGTTCTTC
cdr3_aa: CASSLGHPAYNEQFF

v_call: TRBV19
d_call: TRBD1
clone_size: NA
j_call: TRBJ2-1
cdr3_nt: TGTGCCAGTAGTACTCCTTGGACAGGGTCAAATGAGCAGTTCTTC
cdr3_aa: CASSTPWTGSNEQFF

v_call: TRBV6-1
d_call: NA
clone_size: NA
j_call: TRBJ2-3
cdr3_nt: TGTGCCAGCAGAGTTCAGGGCACAGATACGCAGTATTTT
cdr3_aa: CASRVQGTDTQYF

v_call: TRBV5-1
d_call: NA
clone_size: NA
j_call: TRBJ2-7
cdr3_nt: TGCGCCAGCAGCCTGGGGATGTACGAGCAGTACTTC
cdr3_aa: CASSLGMYEQYF

v_call: TRBV12-3/TRBV12-4
d_call: NA
clone_size: few
j_call: TRBJ2-1
cdr3_nt: TGTGCCAGCAGAATAGGGTATGAGCAGTTCTTC
cdr3_aa: CASRIGYEQFF

v_call: TRBV5-5
d_call: TRBD1
clone_size: few
j_call: TRBJ1-3
cdr3_nt: TGTGCCAGCAACGAGAGGACAGGGGGGTATGGAAACACCATATATTTT
cdr3_aa: CASNERTGGYGNTIYF

v_call: TRBV20-1
d_call: TRBD1
clone_size: NA
j_call: TRBJ2-7
cdr3_nt: TGCAGTGCTAACCGACAGGGGTTTTCGGAGCAGTACTTC
cdr3_aa: CSANRQGFSEQYF

v_call: TRBV9
d_call: NA
clone_size: NA
j_call: TRBJ2-7
cdr3_nt: TGTGCCAGCAGCCCAGCCACTTACTCCTACGAGCAGTACTTC
cdr3_aa: CASSPATYSYEQYF

v_call: TRBV10-2
d_call: NA
clone_size: NA
j_call: TRBJ2-3
cdr3_nt: TGCGCCAGCAGTGAGATCGCCAACTCAATTACGCAGTATTTT
cdr3_aa: CASSEIANSITQYF

v_call: TRBV14
d_call: NA
clone_size: few
j_call: TRBJ2-5
cdr3_nt: TGTGCCAGCAGCCAAGGGGGCGCGGAGACCCAGTACTTC
cdr3_aa: CASSQGGAETQYF

v_call: TRBV7-2
d_call: NA
clone_size: NA
j_call: TRBJ1-4
cdr3_nt: TGTGCCAGCAGCTTAGGCCATGTAACTAATGAAAAACTGTTTTTT
cdr3_aa: CASSLGHVTNEKLFF

v_call: TRBV12-3/TRBV12-4
d_call: NA
clone_size: NA
j_call: TRBJ1-3
cdr3_nt: TGTGCCAGCCGTCAAGGGGGAGGGGAGTCTGGAAACACCATATATTTT
cdr3_aa: CASRQGGGESGNTIYF

v_call: TRBV27
d_call: NA
clone_size: NA
j_call: TRBJ2-7
cdr3_nt: TGTGCCAGCCGATTATCCCTAGCTTGGGACGAGCAGTACTTC
cdr3_aa: CASRLSLAWDEQYF

v_call: TRBV28
d_call: NA
clone_size: few
j_call: TRBJ2-7
cdr3_nt: TGTGCCAGCAGAGTTTCCGGGAGCTCCTACGAGCAGTACTTC
cdr3_aa: CASRVSGSSYEQYF

v_call: TRBV7-9
d_call: NA
clone_size: NA
j_call: TRBJ1-4
cdr3_nt: TGTGCCGGCAGCCCACTCAGGGAAAGGAATGAAAAACTGTTTTTT
cdr3_aa: CAGSPLRERNEKLFF

v_call: TRBV2
d_call: TRBD2
clone_size: NA
j_call: TRBJ2-7
cdr3_nt: TGTGCCAGCTGTATAACATATAGACTAGCTCTAGGGCACTACGAGCAGTACTTC
cdr3_aa: CASCITYRLALGHYEQYF

v_call: TRBV5-1
d_call: NA
clone_size: NA
j_call: TRBJ2-2
cdr3_nt: TGCGCCAGCAGCTTGGTGGCGGGGGCCACCGGGGAGCTGTTTTTT
cdr3_aa: CASSLVAGATGELFF

v_call: TRBV6-5
d_call: TRBD2
clone_size: few
j_call: TRBJ2-3
cdr3_nt: TGTGCCAGCAGTTACGGGCGGCTAGCGGGACCCCCAGATACGCAGTATTTT
cdr3_aa: CASSYGRLAGPPDTQYF

v_call: TRBV12-3/TRBV12-4
d_call: NA
clone_size: NA
j_call: TRBJ1-2
cdr3_nt: TGTGCCAGCAAGGCTGAAGCTAACTATGGCTACACCTTC
cdr3_aa: CASKAEANYGYTF

v_call: TRBV7-3
d_call: TRBD2
clone_size: few
j_call: TRBJ2-1
cdr3_nt: TGTGCCAGCAGCGACTTAGCGGGGAGCTCCTACAATGAGCAGTTCTTC
cdr3_aa: CASSDLAGSSYNEQFF

v_call: TRBV29-1
d_call: TRBD2
clone_size: few
j_call: TRBJ2-1
cdr3_nt: TGCAGCGTTGATGCCAGACTAGCGGCCCACAATGAGCAGTTCTTC
cdr3_aa: CSVDARLAAHNEQFF

v_call: TRBV5-6
d_call: TRBD2
clone_size: NA
j_call: TRBJ2-7
cdr3_nt: TGTGCCAGCAGCTTCGGGACTAGCGGGAGGACCGACGAGCAGTACTTC
cdr3_aa: CASSFGTSGRTDEQYF

v_call: TRBV5-1
d_call: NA
clone_size: NA
j_call: TRBJ2-1
cdr3_nt: TGCGCCAGCAGCTTACGGGTGGGAGCGGCCTACAATGAGCAGTTCTTC
cdr3_aa: CASSLRVGAAYNEQFF

v_call: TRBV5-4
d_call: TRBD1
clone_size: NA
j_call: TRBJ2-7
cdr3_nt: TGTGCCAGCAGCGTGGAGGGTGGGACAGGGGGCGTCGGGATCTCCTACGAGCAGTACTTC
cdr3_aa: CASSVEGGTGGVGISYEQYF

v_call: TRBV20-1
d_call: NA
clone_size: NA
j_call: TRBJ1-1
cdr3_nt: TGCAGTGCTAGAGTCAGGAACACTGAAGCTTTCTTT
cdr3_aa: CSARVRNTEAFF

v_call: TRBV19
d_call: NA
clone_size: NA
j_call: TRBJ2-3
cdr3_nt: TGTGCCAGTAGTAAACGCCCAGATACGCAGTATTTT
cdr3_aa: CASSKRPDTQYF

v_call: TRBV20-1
d_call: NA
clone_size: NA
j_call: TRBJ2-7
cdr3_nt: TGCAGTGCTAGAGATTCCGGACTAACGATCTACGAGCAGTACTTC
cdr3_aa: CSARDSGLTIYEQYF

v_call: TRBV7-9
d_call: NA
clone_size: few
j_call: TRBJ2-5
cdr3_nt: TGTGCCAGCAGCCCGCTAGGGATGGGCCAAGAGACCCAGTACTTC
cdr3_aa: CASSPLGMGQETQYF

v_call: TRBV29-1
d_call: NA
clone_size: many
j_call: TRBJ2-4
cdr3_nt: TGCAGCGTTGACACTGGGGCGGCCAAAAACATTCAGTACTTC
cdr3_aa: CSVDTGAAKNIQYF

v_call: TRBV6-5
d_call: NA
clone_size: NA
j_call: TRBJ2-2
cdr3_nt: TGTGCCAGCAGTTACGAGCGGATGAGCACCGGGGAGCTGTTTTTT
cdr3_aa: CASSYERMSTGELFF

v_call: TRBV27
d_call: TRBD1
clone_size: NA
j_call: TRBJ2-3
cdr3_nt: TGTGCCAGCAGTCCGGAAAGACAGGGCCCAGATACGCAGTATTTT
cdr3_aa: CASSPERQGPDTQYF

v_call: TRBV6-4
d_call: TRBD2
clone_size: few
j_call: TRBJ2-1
cdr3_nt: TGTGCCAGTTCGCGGGAGGCCTACAATGAGCAGTTCTTC
cdr3_aa: CASSREAYNEQFF

v_call: TRBV5-1
d_call: NA
clone_size: few
j_call: TRBJ2-3
cdr3_nt: TGCGCCAGCAGCTTGTCGGCCCCTCCCGATACGCAGTATTTT
cdr3_aa: CASSLSAPPDTQYF

v_call: TRBV5-1
d_call: NA
clone_size: few
j_call: TRBJ2-1
cdr3_nt: TGCGCCAGCAGCTTGGAGCGAGACAGGAGTTTCGACAATGAGCAGTTCTTC
cdr3_aa: CASSLERDRSFDNEQFF

v_call: TRBV7-8
d_call: NA
clone_size: medium-sized
j_call: TRBJ1-3
cdr3_nt: TGTGCCAGCATGGCGTCAGCCTCTGGAAACACCATATATTTT
cdr3_aa: CASMASASGNTIYF

v_call: TRBV5-1
d_call: NA
clone_size: few
j_call: TRBJ2-1
cdr3_nt: TGCGCCAGCAGCTTGGCCCAAGGTGGTAAGCAGTTCTTC
cdr3_aa: CASSLAQGGKQFF

v_call: TRBV5-1
d_call: TRBD1
clone_size: once
j_call: TRBJ2-1
cdr3_nt: TGCCCCAGCAGCACTGCCGGGACAGGGAACAATGAGCAGTTCTTC
cdr3_aa: CPSSTAGTGNNEQFF

v_call: TRBV6-5
d_call: TRBD1
clone_size: NA
j_call: TRBJ2-1
cdr3_nt: TGTGCCAGCAGTTCCGGGACAGGGGGCAATGAGCAGTTCTTC
cdr3_aa: CASSSGTGGNEQFF

v_call: TRBV27
d_call: NA
clone_size: NA
j_call: TRBJ2-6
cdr3_nt: TGTGCCAGCAGTTTTTGGGGAAGCTCTTCCTCTGGGGCCAACGTCCTGACTTTC
cdr3_aa: CASSFWGSSSSGANVLTF

v_call: TRBV6-5
d_call: NA
clone_size: few
j_call: TRBJ1-5
cdr3_nt: TGTGCCAGCAGTTACTCCCCGGGGGGTAGCAATCAGCCCCAGCATTTT
cdr3_aa: CASSYSPGGSNQPQHF

v_call: TRBV5-1
d_call: TRBD2
clone_size: few
j_call: TRBJ2-7
cdr3_nt: TGCGCCAGCAGCCTGAAGCCCTTACTAGCGGGCAACGAGCAGTACTTC
cdr3_aa: CASSLKPLLAGNEQYF

v_call: TRBV9
d_call: NA
clone_size: few
j_call: TRBJ2-7
cdr3_nt: TGTGCCAGCAGCGTAGGGGGGGGGCCTTTCTCCGAGCAGTACTTC
cdr3_aa: CASSVGGGPFSEQYF